The 8 T cell receptor beta chains in this list originate from one sample, sequenced in a study of blood T cells in healthy people across ages. The authors ran a second PCR of 7 to 11 cycles using a sample-barcoded 5' primer and a J-beta primer mix. A single record per CDR3 protein comes from TCRdb applying MiXCR to the 5' RACE reads. This table holds about 1,800,000 distinct CDR3 sequences, roughly 30% found once. Sequenced: blood. The receptors come from a woman aged 25 to 39 in good health.

This clonotype was observed a few times. The chain uses TRBV7-2 and TRBJ2-7; 7 bases align to TRBD1. The CDR3 has 15 residues. V trimming: 1 base; J trimming: 4 bases; junction bases outside the gene matches: 7. Germline V gene sequence: CDR1 SGHTA, CDR2 FQGNSA. The chain's CDR3 is CASSLGFTGDYEQYF. CDR3 nucleotide sequence: TGTGCCAGCAGCTTAGGGTTCACAGGGGATTACGAGCAGTACTTC.

In its sample, this clonotype was seen a few times. J is TRBJ2-5 and V is TRBV9, with D perhaps matching TRBD2 (7 bases). Germline CDR1 and CDR2: SGDLS and YYNGEE. Trimming pared 0 bases from V and 1 base from J, leaving 19 bases between. The CDR3 is made up of 18 amino acids. CDR3 in amino acids: CASSVGPGGLAVQETQYF. The CDR3 DNA is TGTGCCAGCAGCGTAGGACCTGGGGGGCTAGCGGTCCAAGAGACCCAGTACTTC.

This clonotype was seen more than once but under ten times. V and J are TRBV2 and TRBJ2-5; 8 bases match TRBD2. This CDR3 comprises 14 residues. V dropped 4 bases and J dropped 4; count of bases not matched to a gene: 5. The germline CDR1 and CDR2 sequences are SNHLY and FYNNEI. The CDR3 loop reads CASSGNGRGETQYF. The DNA for the CDR3 is TGTGCCAGCAGTGGGAACGGGAGGGGAGAGACCCAGTACTTC.

The J gene is TRBJ2-1, the V gene TRBV20-1, with a tentative D call TRBD2 (6 bases). This CDR3 contains 14 residues. Germline CDR1 reads DFQATT; CDR2 reads SNEGSKA (reference sequence). Trimming shortened V by 0 bases and J by 9 bases, and 15 bases separated the two germline ends. The CDR3 is CSARDRSEGIEQFF. As DNA, the CDR3 is TGCAGTGCTAGAGATCGGTCGGAGGGCATTGAGCAGTTCTTC.

In its sample, this clonotype was seen a few times. V is TRBV20-1 and J is TRBJ2-7; TRBD2 aligns across 13 bases. CDR1 is DFQATT, CDR2 SNEGSKA, per germline (reference sequence). The V and J ends lost 6 bases and 6 bases, in that order; junction bases with no gene match: 11. The CDR3 sequence is 15 residues long. CDR3 in amino acids: CSALPDTSGRAEQYF. The CDR3 DNA sequence: TGCAGTGCGCTACCCGATACTAGCGGGAGGGCCGAGCAGTACTTC.

Regarding this clonotype: The junction and the germline gene differ at one end; a read error may be behind it. The chain joins TRBV3-1 to TRBJ2-5; D is ambiguous. CDR1 and CDR2 (germline): LGHDT, YNNKEL (reference sequence). This CDR3 has 14 amino acids. The CDR3 is CASSQVSSQETRYF. The CDR3 region has the DNA TGTGCCAGCAGCCAAGTTTCCAGCCAAGAGACCCGGTACTTC.

This rearrangement joins TRBV7-9 to TRBJ2-1; 7 bases are shared with TRBD1. Germline V gene lookup returns CDR1 SEHNR and CDR2 FQNEAQ (reference sequence). The CDR3 has 15 amino acids. V lost 2 bases to trimming and J lost 4 bases; unmatched junction nucleotides: 5. The CDR3 loop reads CASSLRGLGYNEQFF. Here the CDR3 DNA reads TGTGCCAGCAGCTTAAGGGGGCTGGGGTACAATGAGCAGTTCTTC.

This clonotype appeared a single time. The chain links TRBV4-1 to TRBJ1-1, with no clear D. The CDR3 is made up of 15 amino acids. V was shortened by 1 base and J by 4 bases, with 13 bases between the two germline ends. CDR1 and CDR2 from the germline V gene are MGHRA and YSYEKL. CDR3 loop: CASSQGFTTSTEAFF. In DNA, the CDR3 is TGCGCCAGCAGCCAAGGGTTTACTACGAGCACTGAAGCTTTCTTT.